These 29 T cell receptor delta chains came from one sample sequenced in a study of γδ T cells in repeated Plasmodium falciparum infection. TCRdb re-called the multiplex PCR reads using CATT. The repertoire holds around 50,000 delta-chain clones, with roughly 2% as singletons. Vgamma9/Vdelta2+ and Vdelta2-negative gammadelta T cells were flow-sorted from PBMC for bulk sequencing. What was sequenced was gamma-delta T cells from blood. The receptors were gathered from a pool of human donors (malaria-infected and uninfected, not separated).

Notes on this clone: The protein TCRdb lists belongs to a much larger clone and differs from this DNA's translation at residue 9, which points to a read error; the protein shown is made from the DNA. V and J are TRDV1 and TRDJ1; 9 nucleotides agree with TRDD3. The J gene comes from matching the DNA to germline here; TCRdb lacks it. Germline V gives CDR1 TSWWSYY, CDR2 QGS. There are 20 residues in the CDR3. Trimming took 8 bases from V and 0 from J; bases not matched to a gene: 22. CDR3 sequence (DNA): TGTGCTCTTAGAGGAGGGGGATACCATGGGATACTGGGGTACACCGATAAACTCATCTTT. This codes for CALRGGGYHGILGYTDKLIF.

This clone occurred many times. A far larger clone is off by one base, so a read error is likely. This sample includes further DNA sequences coding for the same CDR3. The chain combines TRDV3 with TRDJ1; no definite D call. Here the J gene came from matching the DNA to germline, since TCRdb omits it. CDR1 is TVYSNPD and CDR2 is GDNSRS in the germline V gene (reference sequence). This CDR3 is built from 19 residues. The CDR3 region has the DNA TGTGCGTTCCACCCCTCTCCACCGAACGTACGGGACCGTTTGGGTAAACTCATCTTT. Translating gives CAFHPSPPNVRDRLGKLIF.

There are many counts of this clone. TCRdb has a much larger clone's protein, which differs at residue 11 from the translation of this DNA, likely because of a read error; what is shown is the protein translated from the DNA. V and J are TRDV3 and TRDJ1, with D tentatively TRDD3 (6 bases). The J gene was not available in TCRdb and was assigned here by matching the DNA to germline segments. Germline CDR1 is TVYSNPD and CDR2 is GDNSRS (reference sequence). The CDR3 loop spans 19 amino acids. V was pared by 4 bases and J by 4 bases, with 34 bases between. CDR3 coding DNA: TGTGCCTCTGCCCTATTCCCACCCGACCACCGGGGGACGAACGATAAACTCATCTTT. This translates into CASALFPPDHRGTNDKLIF.

Concerning this clone itself: TCRdb's entry gives the protein of a much larger clone, which mismatches this DNA's translation at residue 7, likely from a read error; the protein reported here is translated from the DNA. The CDR3 nucleotides are TGTGCTCTTGGGGACGCCTCTTCTTCCTTAATCCACCTGATCCAGTACACCGATAAACTCATCTTT. This translates into CALGDASSSLIHLIQYTDKLIF. The rearrangement joins TRDV1 to TRDJ1; D perhaps matches TRDD2 (6 bases). TCRdb supplies no J gene; here it was assigned by aligning the nucleotide sequence to germline. Germline assignment: CDR1 TSWWSYY and CDR2 QGS. The CDR3 has 22 amino acids. V was trimmed by 3 bases and J by 0 bases, leaving 32 bases between them.

With regard to this clone: The protein TCRdb lists belongs to a much larger clone and differs from this DNA's translation at residue 14, which points to a read error; the protein shown is made from the DNA. The J gene is TRDJ1, the V gene TRDV1; TRDD3 is a possible D gene (10 bases). No J gene is reported in TCRdb; it was inferred here by comparing the DNA with germline. The V gene's germline CDR1 is TSWWSYY and CDR2 QGS. The V and J ends lost 2 bases and 4 bases respectively, with 41 bases between them. CDR3 length equals 24 residues. The CDR3 sequence is CALGEVPSFLLPLPGDTLGDKLIF. The CDR3 coding sequence is TGTGCTCTTGGGGAAGTCCCCTCCTTCCTACTCCCTTTACCGGGGGATACGCTGGGCGATAAACTCATCTTT.

The rearrangement joins TRDV3 to TRDJ1; 13 bases are shared with TRDD3. The J gene comes from matching the DNA to germline here; TCRdb lacks it. CDR1 is TVYSNPD and CDR2 is GDNSRS in the germline V gene (reference sequence). The CDR3 covers 19 residues. V lost 1 base, J lost 2 bases, and 16 bases stayed unmatched. CDR3 region: CAFTYPSYWGIRKTDKLIF. CDR3 coding DNA: TGTGCCTTTACCTACCCCTCCTACTGGGGGATACGAAAAACCGATAAACTCATCTTT.

About this clone itself: The TCRdb record carries a much larger clone's protein, which differs from this DNA's translation at residue 10; a read error is the likely cause, and the protein listed here is the DNA translation. CDR3 sequence reads: CALGGCTGWRISTDKLIF. CDR3 DNA: TGTGCTCTTGGGGGTTGTACTGGCTGGAGGATAAGTACCGATAAACTCATCTTT. This rearrangement joins TRDV1 to TRDJ1; the D gene is possibly TRDD3 (5 bases). As TCRdb names no J gene, one was assigned here on the basis of a DNA match to germline. CDR1 is TSWWSYY and CDR2 is QGS in the germline V gene. The CDR3 sequence is 18 residues long. Trimming left V 4 bases short and J 2 bases short, with 23 bases between.

This clone was detected only a few times. The protein held in TCRdb is that of a much larger clone and does not match this DNA's translation at residue 5, likely because of a read error; the protein shown is translated from the DNA. This sequence joins TRDV3 and TRDJ1; 13 bases line up with TRDD3. The J gene was missing in TCRdb and was found by matching the end of the DNA to germline. This CDR3 has 23 amino acids. Unmatched junction bases numbered 28, after V lost 1 base and J lost 2 bases. Germline V gene lookup returns CDR1 TVYSNPD and CDR2 GDNSRS (reference sequence). The DNA for the CDR3 is TGTGCCTTTACCAGGGAGCCTCCTCCCGCTTACTGGGGGATACGCTTTTTAACCGATAAACTCATCTTT. Translating gives CAFTREPPPAYWGIRFLTDKLIF.

Concerning this clone: A far larger clone is one nucleotide away, so this likely arose from a read error. This specimen includes other DNA sequences encoding the same CDR3. The chain carries TRDV3 and TRDJ1; 11 bases align to TRDD3. Germline matching of the DNA provided the J gene here, since TCRdb leaves it blank. Trimming took 3 bases from V and 5 from J; bases not matched to a gene: 5. This CDR3 is 13 amino acids long. Germline-derived CDR1 and CDR2 are TVYSNPD and GDNSRS (reference sequence). This CDR3 is CALSTGGYDKLIF. In DNA, the CDR3 is TGTGCCTTAAGTACTGGGGGATATGATAAACTCATCTTT.

The table lists this clone with many counts. A far larger clone is off by one base, so a read error is likely. The sample contains more than one DNA sequence encoding this CDR3. CDR3 sequence: CAFPIPPKAGGYGKYTDKLIF. In DNA, the CDR3 is TGTGCCTTTCCGATCCCTCCTAAGGCTGGGGGATACGGAAAGTACACCGATAAACTCATCTTT. The chain is built from TRDV3 and TRDJ1; 12 bases align to TRDD3. The CDR3 is 21 amino acids. Trimming at V came to 2 bases and at J to 0 bases, leaving 22 bases not matched to a gene. Germline assignment: CDR1 TVYSNPD and CDR2 GDNSRS (reference sequence).

Remarks on this clone: A read error likely explains why the TCRdb protein, taken from a much larger clone, differs from this DNA's translation at residue 6; the protein shown is translated from the DNA. V gene TRDV2 combines with J gene TRDJ1; 10 bases are shared with TRDD3. TCRdb offers no J gene call, so here the DNA was matched to germline to obtain one. Germline V gene sequence: CDR1 GEAIGNYY, CDR2 EKD. Unmatched junction bases numbered 13, after V lost 3 bases and J lost 7 bases. This CDR3 is built from 16 residues. The CDR3 sequence is CACDAVGEGDTGKLIF. As DNA, the CDR3 is TGTGCCTGTGACGCGGTGGGCGAGGGGGATACGGGTAAACTCATCTTT.

This clone was found many times. The chain recombines TRDV1 with TRDJ1; 8 nucleotides agree with TRDD3. Because TCRdb records no J gene, it was assigned here through a match of the DNA to germline. The trim removed 0 bases at V and 0 bases at J, leaving 30 bases unmatched. CDR1 is TSWWSYY and CDR2 is QGS in the germline V gene. The CDR3 is made up of 25 amino acids. This chain's CDR3 is CALGELGPPLGPLDWGELYTDKLIF. CDR3 nucleotides: TGTGCTCTTGGGGAACTAGGACCCCCCTTAGGGCCCCTCGACTGGGGGGAATTGTACACCGATAAACTCATCTTT.

Remarks on this clone: TCRdb's protein for this DNA is that of a much larger clone and differs from the translation at residue 3, likely a read error; the protein shown is the DNA translation. Within the sample, other DNA sequences also encode this same CDR3. This chain uses TRDV2 with TRDJ1; TRDD3 aligns across 12 bases. The J gene, left out of TCRdb, was set here by checking the DNA against germline. V was clipped by 9 bases and J by 6 bases; unmatched bases: 13. Germline CDR1 and CDR2: GEAIGNYY and EKD. The CDR3 runs to 15 residues. In nucleotides, the CDR3 is TGTGCCAGGGCTACTGGGGGATACTATGGGAATAAACTCATCTTT. Translating it yields CARATGGYYGNKLIF.

This clone came up a few times. TCRdb's protein for this DNA is that of a much larger clone and differs from the translation at residue 3, likely a read error; the protein shown is the DNA translation. The chain recombines TRDV1 with TRDJ1, with 9 bases lining up with TRDD3. TCRdb does not report a J gene; here it was assigned by matching the DNA to germline references. This CDR3 has 22 residues. The V gene's germline CDR1 is TSWWSYY and CDR2 QGS. The CDR3 DNA reads TGTGCTCCTGGGGAAGCCCATCCGGTATTCCGGTACTGGGGGACATTGGCCGATAAACTCATCTTT. Translation: CAPGEAHPVFRYWGTLADKLIF.

This clone was recorded many times. The protein TCRdb gives is from a much larger clone and does not agree with this DNA's translation at residue 11, likely a read error; the protein shown here comes from the DNA. The gene calls are TRDV2 and TRDJ1, with 7 bases that match TRDD3. In germline, CDR1 is GEAIGNYY, CDR2 EKD. The CDR3 runs to 19 residues. The J segment lost 3 bases and the V segment lost 0 bases, leaving 18 bases of the junction unmatched. DNA of the CDR3: TGTGCCTGTGACACCAACTTACTGGGGATTTGCCCTATACCCGATAAACTCATCTTT. This gives the protein CACDTNLLGICPIPDKLIF.

This clone was observed a handful of times. Only one base separates this from a far larger clonotype, so it likely reflects a read error. Different DNA sequences within this sample yield the same CDR3. This sequence joins TRDV1 and TRDJ1; 12 nucleotides line up with TRDD3. CDR1 and CDR2 from the germline V gene are TSWWSYY and QGS. The CDR3 length is 21 residues. The CDR3 DNA reads TGTGCTCTTGGGTCCTGCCTGCCGTACTGGGGGATACCACGTTACACTGATAAACTCATCTTT. Its translation: CALGSCLPYWGIPRYTDKLIF.

With regard to this clone: The TCRdb protein comes from a much larger clone and disagrees with this DNA's translation at residue 17, likely due to a read error; the protein given here is derived from the DNA. The chain recombines TRDV3 with TRDJ1, with TRDD3 identical over 12 bases. Per the germline V gene, CDR1 is TVYSNPD and CDR2 is GDNSRS (reference sequence). CDR3 length: 23 residues. Germline trimming cut 0 bases from V and 0 bases from J; bases unmatched to any gene: 26. The CDR3 loop is CAFRLYPTLKHWGIPKHTDKLIF. As DNA, the CDR3 is TGTGCCTTTAGGCTGTACCCTACGCTGAAACACTGGGGGATACCGAAGCACACCGATAAACTCATCTTT.

This clone has a handful of counts. A single base is all that separates this from a far larger clone, so a read error is likely. Other DNA sequences of this sample code for an identical CDR3. V and J are TRDV3 and TRDJ1, with TRDD3 matching 9 bases. Since TCRdb gives no J gene, matching the DNA to germline was used here to assign it. This CDR3 contains 22 residues. The J segment lost 4 bases and the V segment lost 4 bases, leaving 34 bases of the junction unmatched. The germline gives CDR1 TVYSNPD, CDR2 GDNSRS (reference sequence). The CDR3 bases are TGTGCCTGTCGAAGACCTTCCTCAAAGGGCCTGTACTGGGGGACCGGATACGATAAACTCATCTTT. As protein: CACRRPSSKGLYWGTGYDKLIF.

This clone was counted between two and nine times. A far larger clone is one base from this, pointing to a likely read error. The sample holds other DNA sequences that translate to the same CDR3. The chain has TRDV1 and TRDJ1; 8 bases map to TRDD3. The J gene comes from matching the DNA to germline here; TCRdb lacks it. V lost 5 bases, J lost 0 bases, and 41 bases stayed unmatched. CDR3 length: 27 residues. Germline loops: CDR1 TSWWSYY, CDR2 QGS. For the CDR3, the DNA is TGTGCTCTTGGGCCGAGCTCGGGGGGGATAGAGACCCCACCTATGAGGGTGGAATTAACGTACACCGATAAACTCATCTTT. Translation gives CALGPSSGGIETPPMRVELTYTDKLIF.

Regarding this clone: TCRdb records a much larger clone's protein for this DNA, with a difference at residue 9 that likely arises from a read error; the protein given is the translation of the DNA. CDR3: CALGELSIADKLIF. For the CDR3, the DNA is TGTGCTCTTGGGGAACTATCCATCGCCGATAAACTCATCTTT. V usage is TRDV1 and J usage is TRDJ1; no firm D call. Since TCRdb gives no J gene, matching the DNA to germline was used here to assign it. The CDR3 covers 14 residues. Per the germline V gene, CDR1 is TSWWSYY and CDR2 is QGS. With 0 bases removed from V and 3 bases from J, the gap between germline ends came to 8 bases.

To note about this clone: A read error is likely here: a far larger clone is one base away. This sample also contains other DNA sequences that code for the same CDR3. The V call is TRDV1, the J call TRDJ1, with 9 bases matching TRDD3. TCRdb carries no J gene annotation; the J gene was assigned here by matching the DNA with germline. The CDR3 totals 23 residues. Germline CDR1 is TSWWSYY and CDR2 is QGS. The CDR3 region has the DNA TGTGCCCTTGGGGAACTAAGCTTCCCTACGGTACGTCTACTGGGGGAAAACACCGATAAACTCATCTTT. Its protein is CALGELSFPTVRLLGENTDKLIF.

This clone was seen repeatedly, ten times or more. TCRdb has a much larger clone's protein, which differs at residue 15 from the translation of this DNA, likely because of a read error; what is shown is the protein translated from the DNA. The chain couples TRDV3 to TRDJ1, with 9 positions matching TRDD3. Germline-derived CDR1 and CDR2 are TVYSNPD and GDNSRS (reference sequence). The CDR3 loop spans 17 amino acids. In nucleotides, the CDR3 is TGTGCTCAAAGGTTAAGGACTGGGGGACCCTACACCGATAAACCCATCTTT. Translating gives CAQRLRTGGPYTDKPIF.

This clone was seen at least ten times. Translating this DNA gives a protein that differs at residue 7 from the TCRdb one, which belongs to a much larger clone; a read error is likely, and the protein shown is this translation. J is TRDJ1 and V is TRDV1; 7 bases map to TRDD3. The J gene was not available in TCRdb and was assigned here by matching the DNA to germline segments. J lost 10 bases, V lost 0 bases, and 38 bases had no gene match. This CDR3 spans 24 amino acids. Per the germline V gene, CDR1 is TSWWSYY and CDR2 is QGS. In DNA form, the CDR3 reads TGTGCTCTTGGGGAACTCGCTCCACTTCCACCCCGTTGGGGGTGGGGGAACGGTTATATGGGACTCATCTTT. It specifies CALGELAPLPPRWGWGNGYMGLIF.

As for this clone: The protein TCRdb lists belongs to a much larger clone and differs from this DNA's translation at residue 12, which points to a read error; the protein shown is made from the DNA. The V gene is TRDV2, the J gene TRDJ1, with a weak D call TRDD3 (7 bases). No J segment appears in TCRdb, so it was assigned here by matching the sequence to germline. Germline-derived CDR1 and CDR2 are GEAIGNYY and EKD. V was trimmed by 3 bases and J by 3 bases, leaving 37 bases between them. This CDR3 is built from 22 residues. DNA for the CDR3: TGTGCCTGTGACGTGTCGGGCCTTCCCTCGTACCGGGGGATCCCCCTGCCCGATAAACTCATCTTT. This translates into CACDVSGLPSYRGIPLPDKLIF.

This clone occurred a few times. Given a far larger clone just one base away, this is likely a sequencing read error. Other DNA sequences in this specimen translate into the identical CDR3. The CDR3 coding sequence is TGTGCAATGAGGGAGACCCTCTGGGGGGATACCGATAAACTCATCTTT. Translated, it gives CAMRETLWGDTDKLIF. The genes are TRAV14/DV4 and TRDJ1, with 7 positions matching TRDD3. Here the J gene was assigned by germline matching of the DNA, as TCRdb has none. V trimming: 6 bases; J trimming: 2 bases; junction bases outside the gene matches: 12. Germline lookup yields CDR1 TSDPSYG and CDR2 QGSYDQQN (reference sequence). The CDR3 covers 16 residues.

This clone was detected only a few times. One base separates it from a far larger clone, so it is likely a read error. Within the sample, other DNA sequences also encode this same CDR3. The V gene is TRDV3; the J gene was not called. Germline CDR1 TVYSNPD, CDR2 GDNSRS (reference sequence). The CDR3 length is 15 residues. The CDR3 is CAFRFPGQNTDKLIF. In nucleotides, the CDR3 is TGTGCCTTTAGGTTCCCCGGACAGAACACCGATAAACTCATCTTC.

To note about this clone: This likely traces to a read error, being one base from a far larger clone. The sample carries other DNA sequences with the same CDR3. The gene calls are TRDV1 and TRDJ1; tentatively, D is TRDD2 (5 bases). The J gene, not given by TCRdb, was assigned here from a germline match of the nucleotide sequence. Per the germline V gene, CDR1 is TSWWSYY and CDR2 is QGS. Trimming pared 2 bases from V and 0 bases from J, leaving 16 bases between. CDR3 length: 17 amino acids. CDR3 residues: CALGEAFPPEYTDKLIF. The CDR3 nucleotides read TGTGCTCTTGGGGAAGCTTTTCCTCCAGAATACACCGATAAACTCATCTTT.

Only a few counts were recorded for this clone. Translating this DNA gives a protein that differs at residue 20 from the TCRdb one, which belongs to a much larger clone; a read error is likely, and the protein shown is this translation. The rearrangement links TRDV1 to TRDJ4; 13 bases match TRDD3. Here the J gene was assigned by germline matching of the DNA, as TCRdb has none. V lost 0 bases, J lost 3 bases, and 28 bases stayed unmatched. Looked up from germline, CDR1 is TSWWSYY and CDR2 is QGS. This CDR3 is 24 amino acids long. The CDR3 protein is CALGELTFPLPTGPTGGYAGPLIF. CDR3 sequence (DNA): TGTGCTCTTGGGGAACTAACTTTTCCGCTTCCTACGGGTCCTACTGGGGGATACGCGGGACCCCTGATCTTT.

Points on this clone: For this DNA, TCRdb reports the protein of a much larger clone, which diverges at residue 11, most likely from a read error; the protein presented here is translated directly from the DNA. The V gene is TRDV3; the J gene was not called; the D call of TRDD3 is as the table states it, not checked on the DNA. Germline V gene lookup returns CDR1 TVYSNPD and CDR2 GDNSRS (reference sequence). The CDR3 spans 13 residues. The CDR3 DNA follows: TGTGCCAAACGAGGGAGGATTGGGGATGGATTCATCTTT. Its translation: CAKRGRIGDGFIF.